This TCR beta chain comes out of a study of metastatic and nonmetastatic thyroid tumors. In its sample, this clone is medium-sized. J was trimmed by 9 bases and V by 5 bases; bases with no gene match: 7. Germline V gene data show CDR1 as SNHLY and CDR2 as FYNNEI. This CDR3 comprises 14 residues. Thyroid surgery was preceded by no treatment in any patient. TCRdb re-analyzed the PCR reads using MiXCR. The sample holds 49,000 or so clones, about 25% seen once. The sequence was obtained from a male donor with papillary thyroid cancer or a benign thyroid nodule (not recorded which). Some clones in this sample may be carry-over from other donors' samples. Sequenced input: blood. This rearrangement joins TRBV2 to TRBJ1-6; TRBD1 matches 7 bases. CDR3 sequence: CASSLQGRGSPLHF. CDR3 nucleotide sequence: TGTGCCAGCAGTCTACAGGGGAGGGGTTCACCCCTCCACTTT.